The 19 T cell receptor beta chains below come from one sample, sequenced in a study of control samples from healthy donors and cancer patients. Only in-frame clones appear in the TCRdb table, and some are missing; sequencing was by immunoSEQ multiplex PCR. The table has about 82,000 clones, approximately 94% seen once. The sequenced material came from blood. The receptors were sampled from a woman under 30 in good health.

The chain links TRBV12-3 or TRBV12-4 to TRBJ2-5; D not resolved. Between the trimmed V and J ends, which lost 4 bases and 1 base, there was a span of 7 bases. The CDR3 spans 13 residues. In DNA, the CDR3 is TGTGCCAGCAGTTGGACCACCCAAGAGACCCAGTACTTC. Translated: CASSWTTQETQYF.

The genes are TRBV5-1 and TRBJ1-6; a possible D gene is TRBD1 (5 bases). Trimming removed 0 bases at V and 9 bases at J, with 13 bases between. CDR1 SGHRS and CDR2 YFSETQ come from the germline V gene. The CDR3 length is 15 residues. The CDR3 nucleotides read TGCGCCAGCAGCTTGGCGGGGGAGAGGGGTTCACCCCTCCACTTT. It is translated as CASSLAGERGSPLHF.

This clone was observed a single time. The chain combines TRBV7-9 with TRBJ1-1; no reliable D call. CDR3 length: 16 amino acids. V lost 5 bases and J lost 2, with 18 bases in between. Per the germline V gene, CDR1 is SEHNR and CDR2 is FQNEAQ (reference sequence). The CDR3 region is CASSPSKGYENTEAFF. CDR3 nucleotide sequence: TGTGCCAGCAGCCCATCTAAGGGCTATGAAAACACTGAAGCTTTCTTT.

The chain combines TRBV9 with TRBJ1-1; D perhaps matches TRBD1 (6 bases). This CDR3 is 17 amino acids long. Trimming took 0 bases from V and 0 from J, leaving 15 bases between them. Germline CDR1 SGDLS, CDR2 YYNGEE. The DNA of the CDR3 is TGTGCCAGCAGCGTAGGGCAACAGGGAGTAGTGAACACTGAAGCTTTCTTT. It codes for CASSVGQQGVVNTEAFF.

The CDR3 DNA is TGTGCCAGCAGGACCGGAACCGGGACAGTCGAAGAGACCCAGTACTTC. This translates into CASRTGTGTVEETQYF. V usage is TRBV28 and J usage is TRBJ2-5; 7 bases line up with TRBD1. This CDR3 contains 16 residues. From germline, CDR1 is MDHEN and CDR2 SYDVKM. V dropped 6 bases and J dropped 3; count of bases not matched to a gene: 13. Supplemented by reference TRBV28 and TRBJ2-5, the full variable domain reads DVKVTQSSRYLVKRTGEKVFLECVQDMDHENMFWYRQDPGLGLRLIYFSYDVKMKEKGDIPEGYSVSREKKERFSLILESASTNQTSMYLCASRTGTGTVEETQYFGPGTRLLVL.

The rearrangement joins TRBV7-6 to TRBJ2-3; 7 nucleotides match TRBD2. CDR3 size: 17 residues. Germline V gene data show CDR1 as SGHVS and CDR2 as FNYEAQ. V lost 0 bases, J lost 8 bases, and 14 bases stayed unmatched. Written as DNA, the CDR3 is TGTGCCAGCAGCTTAGCCCCGAGCGGGATTCTTTCGGGTACGCAGTATTTT. This gives the protein CASSLAPSGILSGTQYF.

V is TRBV6-2 or TRBV6-3 and J is TRBJ2-2, with 12 bases fitting TRBD1. The germline V gene encodes CDR1 MNHEY and CDR2 SVGEGT. The V segment lost 4 bases and the J segment 2 bases; nucleotides outside the gene matches: 2. This CDR3 has 16 residues. The CDR3 sequence: CASSSGQGANTGELFF. CDR3 coding DNA: TGTGCCAGCAGTTCGGGACAGGGGGCTAACACCGGGGAGCTGTTTTTT.

V gene TRBV2 combines with J gene TRBJ2-3, with D unclear. This CDR3 is built from 13 residues. Trimming took 5 bases from V and 2 from J, leaving 8 bases between them. From germline, CDR1 is SNHLY and CDR2 FYNNEI. CDR3 region: CASSPSATDTQYF. The DNA of the CDR3 is TGTGCCAGCAGTCCGTCAGCCACAGATACGCAGTATTTT.

This chain links TRBV15 with TRBJ1-3; D unclear. With 7 bases removed from V and 4 bases from J, the gap between germline ends came to 14 bases. The CDR3 totals 14 residues. The germline gives CDR1 LNHNV, CDR2 YYDKDF (reference sequence). CDR3 DNA sequence: TGTGCCACCACCGACACAGCCAAGGGAAACACCATATATTTT. This gives the protein CATTDTAKGNTIYF. Full variable domain (rest looked up from reference TRBV15 and TRBJ1-3): DAMVIQNPRYQVTQFGKPVTLSCSQTLNHNVMYWYQQKSSQAPKLLFHYYDKDFNNEADTPDNFQSRRPNTSFCFLDIRSPGLGDTAMYLCATTDTAKGNTIYFGEGSWLTVV.

This clone occurred once. The chain uses TRBV6-6 and TRBJ1-1, with unresolved D. V shed 6 bases and J shed 1 base, with 9 bases lying between them. CDR3 length equals 13 residues. CDR1 is MNHNY, CDR2 SVGAGI, per germline (reference sequence). CDR3 residues: CASSRQGNTEAFF. DNA of the CDR3: TGTGCCAGCAGCCGCCAAGGGAACACTGAAGCTTTCTTT.

This clone was found once. This chain uses TRBV6-1 with TRBJ2-5; 7 nucleotides line up with TRBD2. This CDR3 contains 16 residues. Germline V gives CDR1 MNHNS, CDR2 SASEGT. Trimming at V came to 0 bases and at J to 2 bases, leaving 6 bases not matched to a gene. CDR3 DNA sequence: TGTGCCAGCAGTGAAGCTCCGGGGAGGGGACAAGAGACCCAGTACTTC. This codes for CASSEAPGRGQETQYF.

V is TRBV7-8 and J is TRBJ2-2; TRBD2 matches 9 bases. The CDR3 contains 18 residues. Germline values: CDR1 SGHVS, CDR2 FQNEAQ. J gave up 3 bases and V 1 base, and 9 bases lay outside the gene matches. The CDR3 is CASSLGVSGRGDTGELFF. The CDR3 coding sequence is TGTGCCAGCAGCTTAGGGGTTAGCGGGAGAGGGGACACCGGGGAGCTGTTTTTT. The full variable domain, completed using reference TRBV7-8 and TRBJ2-2, is GAGVSQSPRYKVAKRGQDVALRCDPISGHVSLFWYQQALGQGPEFLTYFQNEAQLDKSGLPSDRFFAERPEGSVSTLKIQRTQQEDSAVYLCASSLGVSGRGDTGELFFGEGSRLTVL.

The rearrangement joins TRBV10-3 to TRBJ1-2; 12 bases agree with TRBD1. The CDR3 runs to 14 residues. V was pared by 6 bases and J by 7 bases, with 6 bases of the junction left unmatched. Germline V CDR1 and CDR2: ENHRY, SYGVKD. This chain's CDR3 is CAISSGTGGSGYTF. CDR3 sequence (DNA): TGTGCCATCAGCTCCGGGACAGGGGGCTCTGGCTACACCTTC.

The chain has TRBV2 and TRBJ2-5, with D unclear. The CDR3 totals 13 residues. V lost 8 bases and J 1 base, leaving 11 bases between the germline ends. Per the germline V gene, CDR1 is SNHLY and CDR2 is FYNNEI. CDR3 sequence reads: CASAPFVQETQYF. The CDR3 bases are TGTGCCAGCGCCCCCTTCGTCCAAGAGACCCAGTACTTC.

The chain has TRBV9 and TRBJ1-1; D not resolved. CDR1 SGDLS and CDR2 YYNGEE come from the germline V gene. The CDR3 runs to 14 residues. V dropped 6 bases and J dropped 1 base, with 13 bases sitting between them. This chain's CDR3 is CASNAGVANTEAFF. The CDR3 DNA follows: TGTGCCAGCAACGCCGGTGTCGCGAACACTGAAGCTTTCTTT.

The genes are TRBV6-5 and TRBJ1-1; D is unresolved. Germline V gives CDR1 MNHEY, CDR2 SVGAGI. V was clipped by 8 bases and J by 3 bases, with 4 bases between them. The length of the CDR3 is 10 residues. The DNA of the CDR3 is TGTGCCAGCTGGGACACTGAAGCTTTCTTT. It translates to CASWDTEAFF.

In this sample, this clone turned up a few times. The chain couples TRBV2 to TRBJ1-4; no definite D call. The ends were cut back, 6 bases at V and 4 bases at J, with 6 bases in the middle. This CDR3 contains 12 residues. CDR1 and CDR2 (germline): SNHLY, FYNNEI. CDR3 protein: CASSRLNEKLFF. For the CDR3, the DNA is TGTGCCAGCAGCAGGCTTAATGAAAAACTGTTTTTT.

The chain uses TRBV11-2 and TRBJ1-3; D is unclear. Looked up from germline, CDR1 is SGHAT and CDR2 is FQNNGV. The CDR3 has 17 residues. The V and J ends lost 2 bases and 0 bases respectively, with 14 bases between them. In DNA, the CDR3 is TGTGCCAGCAGCTTATCGCCAAGTGAAAGCTCTGGAAACACCATATATTTT. This encodes CASSLSPSESSGNTIYF.

The chain joins TRBV28 to TRBJ2-1; TRBD2 is a possible D gene (6 bases). The CDR3 loop spans 14 amino acids. Germline V gene lookup returns CDR1 MDHEN and CDR2 SYDVKM. V was cut by 2 bases and J by 4 bases, with 9 bases left in between. The CDR3 coding sequence is TGTGCCAGCAGTTTAGGAGGGCGTTACAATGAGCAGTTCTTC. Translation: CASSLGGRYNEQFF.